Sequencing of this T cell receptor beta chain was carried out in a study of blood T cells in healthy people across ages. Germline V lookup: CDR1 GTSNPN, CDR2 SVGIG (reference sequence). The junction had 2 bases not matched to a gene; V was cut back by 4 bases and J by 1 base. This CDR3 has 13 amino acids. Through a sample-barcoded 5' primer and a J-beta primer mix, a second PCR was run for roughly 7 to 12 cycles. One entry per CDR3 protein, called by TCRdb with MiXCR from the 5' RACE reads. Among approximately 1,000,000 distinct CDR3 sequences, less than 45% were seen once, and the ten largest hold roughly 14%.

This chain connects TRBV30 to TRBJ1-1, with 8 bases lining up with TRBD1. The source of this sequence is a man between 18 and 35 years old in good health. The sequencing sample was made of blood. The CDR3 bases are TGTGCCTGGACCGGACAGGGGAACACTGAAGCTTTCTTT. Residues: CAWTGQGNTEAFF. The entire variable domain, with the rest obtained from reference TRBV30 and TRBJ1-1, is as follows: SQTIHQWPATLVQPVGSPLSLECTVEGTSNPNLYWYRQAAGRGLQLLFYSVGIGQISSEVPQNLSASRPQDRQFILSSKKLLLSDSGFYLCAWTGQGNTEAFFGQGTRLTVV.